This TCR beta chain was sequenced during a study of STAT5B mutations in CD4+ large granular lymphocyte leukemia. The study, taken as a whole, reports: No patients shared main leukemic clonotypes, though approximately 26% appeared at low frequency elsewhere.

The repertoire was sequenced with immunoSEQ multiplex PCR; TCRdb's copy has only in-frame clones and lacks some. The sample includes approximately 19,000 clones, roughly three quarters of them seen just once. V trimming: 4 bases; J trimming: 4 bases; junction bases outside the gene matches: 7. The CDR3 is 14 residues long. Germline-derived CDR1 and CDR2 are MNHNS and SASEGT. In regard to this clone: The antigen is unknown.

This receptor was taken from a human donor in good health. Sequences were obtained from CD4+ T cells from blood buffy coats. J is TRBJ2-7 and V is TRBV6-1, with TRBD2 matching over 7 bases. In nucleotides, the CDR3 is TGTGCCAGCAGTGTGGACCCGGGGGGATACGAGCAGTACTTC. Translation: CASSVDPGGYEQYF.